These 22 T cell receptor beta chains originate from one sample sequenced in a study of T-cell memory formation after mild COVID-19. TCRdb processed the 5' RACE reads anew with MiXCR; each CDR3 protein has one entry. The sample lists more than 250,000 distinct CDR3 sequences, roughly 17% seen once, with roughly 23% in the top ten. The sample was PBMCs or a T cell subset sorted from them (not recorded which). The receptors stem from a man younger than 35 who had mild COVID-19 (a few samples of this study predate the infection). Cell type and time point are not known.

In this sample, this clonotype turned up a few times. The V call is TRBV19, the J call TRBJ2-5; TRBD1 agrees at 7 bases. V lost 1 base and J lost 5; bases outside the gene matches: 7. CDR3 size: 15 residues. Germline V gene data show CDR1 as LNHDA and CDR2 as SQIVND (reference sequence). DNA of the CDR3: TGTGCCAGTAGTATAGCCCCCACAGGGGCCGAGACCCAGTACTTC. Its protein product is CASSIAPTGAETQYF.

This clonotype appeared a few times. The chain has TRBV7-9 and TRBJ2-2, with a tentative D call TRBD2 (7 bases). This CDR3 has 17 residues. V lost 5 bases, J lost 4 bases, and 20 bases lay in between. CDR1 is SEHNR, CDR2 FQNEAQ, per germline (reference sequence). The CDR3 reads CASSPPGRGARTGELFF. CDR3 bases: TGTGCCAGCAGCCCCCCCGGACGGGGGGCGCGCACCGGGGAGCTGTTTTTT.

The CDR3 coding sequence is TGTGCCAGCGGCAACCCCCCGACAGAGGGTGGCTACACCTTC. The encoded protein is CASGNPPTEGGYTF. The V and J genes are TRBV7-9 and TRBJ1-2; maybe TRBD1 (5 bases). Germline V CDR1 and CDR2: SEHNR, FQNEAQ (reference sequence). V lost 8 bases to trimming and J lost 7 bases, with 20 bases between them. This CDR3 spans 14 amino acids.

The chain couples TRBV15 to TRBJ1-6; D uncertain. The CDR3 is 11 residues long. CDR1 is LNHNV, CDR2 YYDKDF, per germline (reference sequence). V dropped 3 bases and J dropped 6 bases, with 0 bases sitting between them. DNA for the CDR3: TGTGCCACCAGCAGTAATTCACCCCTCCACTTT. Translation: CATSSNSPLHF.

This chain uses TRBV20-1 with TRBJ1-1; D call uncertain. Germline V gene data show CDR1 as DFQATT and CDR2 as SNEGSKA (reference sequence). CDR3 length: 12 residues. The V end lost 4 bases, the J end lost 6 bases, and 12 bases lay between the germline ends. This chain's CDR3 is CSATGDRAEAFF. CDR3 DNA: TGCAGTGCTACCGGGGATAGAGCTGAAGCTTTCTTT.

This clonotype has more than one count but fewer than ten. V and J are TRBV6-6 and TRBJ2-1; unclear D gene. The CDR3 is 14 residues long. Germline V gene lookup returns CDR1 MNHNY and CDR2 SVGAGI (reference sequence). The V end lost 5 bases, the J end lost 1 base, and 9 bases lay between the germline ends. CDR3 protein: CASSPSRSYNEQFF. The CDR3 nucleotides are TGTGCCAGCAGTCCGTCCCGGTCCTACAATGAGCAGTTCTTC.

This sequence joins TRBV6-5 and TRBJ1-1; 7 bases fit TRBD1. This CDR3 comprises 15 residues. Germline trimming cut 2 bases from V and 4 bases from J; bases unmatched to any gene: 7. From germline, CDR1 is MNHEY and CDR2 SVGAGI. CDR3 amino acids: CASSYLGGGSTEAFF. The CDR3 DNA reads as TGTGCCAGCAGTTACCTAGGGGGCGGGAGCACTGAAGCTTTCTTT.

The V and J genes are TRBV15 and TRBJ2-5, with TRBD2 matching over 8 bases. The V gene end was trimmed by 0 bases and the J gene end by 5 bases; junction bases not matched to a gene: 8. In germline, CDR1 is LNHNV, CDR2 YYDKDF (reference sequence). The length of the CDR3 is 16 residues. CDR3 in amino acids: CATSRDGGGRVETQYF. The CDR3 DNA is TGTGCCACCAGCAGAGATGGCGGGGGGCGTGTTGAGACCCAGTACTTC.

V is TRBV4-1 and J is TRBJ1-3; no reliable D call. Germline CDR1 is MGHRA and CDR2 is YSYEKL. Trimming stripped 4 bases from V and 0 bases from J, with 7 bases between. The CDR3 has 14 residues. CDR3 nucleotides: TGCGCCAGCAGCCCGAGGAGCTCTGGAAACACCATATATTTT. Its protein is CASSPRSSGNTIYF.

This clonotype was seen only a few times. This chain joins TRBV4-3 and TRBJ2-2, with D possibly matching TRBD1 (5 bases). Germline CDR1 and CDR2: LGHNA and YSLEER. There are 15 residues in the CDR3. The V end was cut by 6 bases, the J end by 0 bases, with 11 bases between. Here the CDR3 reads CASSPDNSNTGELFF. Here the CDR3 DNA reads TGCGCCAGCAGTCCGGACAATTCGAACACCGGGGAGCTGTTTTTT.

This clonotype was recorded only once. The rearrangement uses TRBV9 and TRBJ1-6; no clear D. The CDR3 sequence is 16 residues long. Per germline, CDR1 SGDLS and CDR2 YYNGEE. The germline V and J ends were trimmed by 1 base and 6 bases, with 14 bases remaining between them. The CDR3 region is CASSVFDGPRNSPLHF. In nucleotides, the CDR3 is TGTGCCAGCAGCGTATTTGACGGCCCCCGTAATTCACCCCTCCACTTT.

The chain recombines TRBV10-2 with TRBJ2-1; TRBD1 aligns across 10 bases. CDR1 is WSHSY, CDR2 SAAADI, per germline. V trimming: 10 bases; J trimming: 6 bases; junction bases outside the gene matches: 6. This CDR3 comprises 13 residues. In nucleotides, the CDR3 is TGCGCCATAGGACAGGGGGTAGGCAATGAGCAGTTCTTC. This encodes CAIGQGVGNEQFF.

This clonotype has at least ten counts. The chain couples TRBV6-4 to TRBJ2-3, with TRBD2 matching over 8 bases. The CDR3 covers 14 residues. The V gene end was trimmed by 2 bases and the J gene end by 2 bases; junction bases not matched to a gene: 0. The germline V gene encodes CDR1 MRHNA and CDR2 SNTAGT. CDR3 residues: CASSDGLATDTQYF. DNA of the CDR3: TGTGCCAGCAGTGACGGACTAGCCACAGATACGCAGTATTTT.

V is TRBV6-6 and J is TRBJ2-5, with a possible D match to TRBD2 (5 bases). Trimming shortened V by 7 bases and J by 1 base, and 7 bases separated the two germline ends. The CDR3 extends over 12 amino acids. CDR1 is MNHNY and CDR2 is SVGAGI in the germline V gene (reference sequence). CDR3 nucleotides: TGTGCCAGCAACAGCGGCCAAGAGACCCAGTACTTC. Protein sequence: CASNSGQETQYF.

At least ten counts were recorded for this clonotype. This chain's CDR3 is CASSQGLPNGEQFF. The CDR3 DNA sequence: TGCGCCAGCAGCCAAGGGCTCCCTAATGGTGAGCAGTTCTTC. The chain carries TRBV4-3 and TRBJ2-1; D is ambiguous. The CDR3 runs 14 residues. Trimming removed 1 base from V and 9 bases from J, with 13 bases in between. Germline V gene sequence: CDR1 LGHNA, CDR2 YSLEER.

This clonotype was picked up a small number of times. This chain uses TRBV7-8 with TRBJ1-4; 8 nucleotides line up with TRBD1. The V and J ends lost 5 bases and 0 bases, in that order; junction bases with no gene match: 8. Germline-derived CDR1 and CDR2 are SGHVS and FQNEAQ. The CDR3 totals 17 residues. The CDR3 region has the DNA TGTGCCAGCAGCCCACGGACAGGGAAAACAACTAATGAAAAACTGTTTTTT. It translates to CASSPRTGKTTNEKLFF.

This clonotype was recorded a few times. V and J are TRBV12-3 or TRBV12-4 and TRBJ1-2; D not certain. The V end lost 9 bases, the J end lost 0 bases, and 8 bases lay between the germline ends. The CDR3 length is 12 residues. The DNA for the CDR3 is TGTGCCAGTGGCCGATCTAACTATGGCTACACCTTC. Its protein product is CASGRSNYGYTF.

This chain connects TRBV5-1 to TRBJ2-2; 9 bases agree with TRBD2. The J segment lost 4 bases and the V segment lost 2 bases, leaving 6 bases of the junction unmatched. Per germline, CDR1 SGHRS and CDR2 YFSETQ. This CDR3 is built from 16 residues. CDR3 loop: CASSLLRAGGTGELFF. The DNA of the CDR3 is TGCGCCAGCAGCTTACTGCGAGCGGGGGGCACCGGGGAGCTGTTTTTT.

The gene calls are TRBV9 and TRBJ1-3; D is unresolved. The germline V gene encodes CDR1 SGDLS and CDR2 YYNGEE. The CDR3 contains 14 residues. V lost 0 bases, J lost 3 bases, and 7 bases lay in between. CDR3 loop: CASSVAAFGNTIYF. In DNA form, the CDR3 reads TGTGCCAGCAGCGTAGCGGCCTTTGGAAACACCATATATTTT.

This clonotype has just a few counts. The genes are TRBV7-9 and TRBJ2-3; possibly TRBD2 for D (5 bases). Germline CDR1 reads SEHNR; CDR2 reads FQNEAQ (reference sequence). This CDR3 has 14 residues. Trimming stripped 7 bases from V and 5 bases from J, with 16 bases between. The chain's CDR3 is CASIHREVEDTQYF. The CDR3 DNA sequence: TGTGCCAGCATACACCGGGAAGTAGAAGATACGCAGTATTTT.

CDR3: CSGGDVNTEAFF. CDR3 DNA: TGCAGCGGGGGGGACGTGAACACTGAAGCTTTCTTT. This sequence joins TRBV29-1 and TRBJ1-1; D is perhaps TRBD1 (5 bases). The ends were cut back, 7 bases at V and 0 bases at J, with 9 bases in the middle. In germline, CDR1 is SQVTM, CDR2 ANQGSEA. The CDR3 loop spans 12 amino acids.

The chain employs TRBV5-1 and TRBJ1-5; tentatively, D is TRBD1 (5 bases). Germline CDR1 SGHRS, CDR2 YFSETQ. V dropped 0 bases and J dropped 5 bases, with 12 bases sitting between them. The CDR3 runs 15 residues. The CDR3 DNA reads as TGCGCCAGCAGCTTGGCCGGTGGAGGGGATCAGCCCCAGCATTTT. Its protein product is CASSLAGGGDQPQHF.